This passage covers 6 T cell receptor beta chains from one sample sequenced in a study of patients and donors after allogeneic stem cell transplantation. TCRdb used MiXCR to reprocess the RT-PCR reads, holding one entry per CDR3 protein. The sample has 900,000 to 1,000,000 distinct CDR3 sequences, approximately 19% seen once. The sequenced sample was blood, either unsorted or a sorted T cell fraction (not recorded which). The origin of the receptors is a human donor who was either an allogeneic HSCT recipient or a stem cell or donor lymphocyte infusion donor (not recorded which). It is not recorded whose cells these are; they may come from a transplant donor.

V is TRBV5-6 and J is TRBJ1-2; tentative D call: TRBD1 (5 bases). Per germline, CDR1 SGHDT and CDR2 YYEEEE. V lost 2 bases and J lost 3, with 17 bases in between. The CDR3 is 16 amino acids. The CDR3 DNA sequence: TGTGCCAGCAGCTTCGAAGTGAAGGGGTCGCACTATGGCTACACCTTC. This sequence encodes CASSFEVKGSHYGYTF.

This clonotype was seen at least ten times. V usage is TRBV12-3 or TRBV12-4 and J usage is TRBJ2-4; D not resolved. The CDR3 loop spans 13 amino acids. The V gene lost 5 bases and the J gene lost 0 bases, with 5 bases spanning the gap. CDR3 nucleotide sequence: TGTGCCAGCAGTCCTTCAGCCAAAAACATTCAGTACTTC. It yields the protein CASSPSAKNIQYF.

The sample holds a few counts of this clonotype. This chain uses TRBV11-3 with TRBJ2-1, with D unresolved. Germline V CDR1 and CDR2: SGHNT, YENEEA. The ends were cut back, 3 bases at V and 7 bases at J, with 10 bases in the middle. This CDR3 has 13 residues. This CDR3 reads CASSFDSDNEQFF. The DNA of the CDR3 is TGTGCCAGCAGCTTCGACTCGGATAATGAGCAGTTCTTC.

This clonotype was picked up one time. This chain connects TRBV7-9 to TRBJ2-2; 9 bases are shared with TRBD1. CDR1 and CDR2 from the germline V gene are SEHNR and FQNEAQ (reference sequence). The CDR3 extends over 16 amino acids. V lost 1 base, J lost 1 base, and 1 base stayed unmatched. The CDR3 nucleotides read TGTGCCAGCAGCTTAGGACAGGGGGTGAACACCGGGGAGCTGTTTTTT. It yields the protein CASSLGQGVNTGELFF.

There are a few counts of this clonotype. This rearrangement joins TRBV15 to TRBJ2-7, with TRBD2 matching over 10 bases. CDR1 is LNHNV, CDR2 YYDKDF, per germline (reference sequence). V was pared by 5 bases and J by 2 bases, with 3 bases of the junction left unmatched. The CDR3 length is 14 residues. The CDR3 nucleotides are TGTGCCACCAGCGGGCTAGCGGGGGCCTACGAGCAGTACTTC. It encodes CATSGLAGAYEQYF.

The V gene is TRBV7-2, the J gene TRBJ1-5; D gene unclear. CDR1 is SGHTA, CDR2 FQGNSA, per germline. Trimming removed 1 base at V and 7 bases at J, with 8 bases between. The CDR3 extends over 13 amino acids. The DNA of the CDR3 is TGTGCCAGCAGCTTAGATGCTAGGCAGCCCCAGCATTTT. This codes for CASSLDARQPQHF. Looking up the rest from reference TRBV7-2 and TRBJ1-5 gives the full variable domain: GAGVSQSPSNKVTEKGKDVELRCDPISGHTALYWYRQSLGQGLEFLIYFQGNSAPDKSGLPSDRFSAERTGGSVSTLTIQRTQQEDSAVYLCASSLDARQPQHFGDGTRLSIL.